The entry below gives a single T cell receptor beta chain sequence along with its context. V gave up 5 bases and J gave up 5 bases; unmatched junction bases: 6. Germline V lookup: CDR1 LNHDA, CDR2 SQIVND (reference sequence). This CDR3 region has 15 residues. Original processing notes: Cell counts per sample came from amplifying reference gene primers. The method was immunoSEQ multiplex PCR; TCRdb's version includes in-frame clones alone and lacks a portion of them. V, J and clone size derive from that table, while D and trimming were established from the DNA sequence. The table shows fewer than 350,000 clones, with about four fifths occurring only once. This sample is drawn from a study of blood T cell repertoires in COVID-19. About the study: COVID-19 samples from acute and convalescent phases originated in the United States, Italy and Spain. In each case, the material was cDNA or gDNA derived from T cells, B-cell-depleted T cells, or PBMCs.

The gene calls are TRBV19 and TRBJ1-4; TRBD1 aligns across 9 bases. The sequence was obtained from a woman between 55 and 75 years old with active or convalescent COVID-19. Material for sequencing was peripheral blood. CDR3 amino acids: CASSGTGTPNEKLFF. The CDR3 DNA is TGTGCCAGTAGTGGGACAGGGACGCCCAATGAAAAACTGTTTTTT.